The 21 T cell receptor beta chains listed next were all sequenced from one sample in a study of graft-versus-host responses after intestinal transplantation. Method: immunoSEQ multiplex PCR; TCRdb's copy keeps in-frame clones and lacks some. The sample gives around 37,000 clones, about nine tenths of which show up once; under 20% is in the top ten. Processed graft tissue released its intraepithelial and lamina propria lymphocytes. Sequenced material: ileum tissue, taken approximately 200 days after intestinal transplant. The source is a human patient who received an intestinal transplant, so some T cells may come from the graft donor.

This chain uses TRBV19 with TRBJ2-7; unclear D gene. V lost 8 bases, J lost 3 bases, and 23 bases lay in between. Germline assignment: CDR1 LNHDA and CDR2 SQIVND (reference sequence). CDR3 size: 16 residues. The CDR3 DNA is TGTGCCAGTTCCGAAAGCTACAGCTCCAGAGTCTACGAGCAGTACTTC. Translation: CASSESYSSRVYEQYF. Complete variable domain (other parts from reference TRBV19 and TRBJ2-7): DGGITQSPKYLFRKEGQNVTLSCEQNLNHDAMYWYRQDPGQGLRLIYYSQIVNDFQKGDIAEGYSVSREKKESFPLTVTSAQKNPTAFYLCASSESYSSRVYEQYFGPGTRLTVT.

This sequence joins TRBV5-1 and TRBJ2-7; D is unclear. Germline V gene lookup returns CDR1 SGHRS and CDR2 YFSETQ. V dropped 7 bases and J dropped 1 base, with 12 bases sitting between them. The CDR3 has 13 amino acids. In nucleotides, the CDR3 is TGCGCCAGCCGCCCGGCGGATTCCTACGAGCAGTACTTC. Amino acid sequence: CASRPADSYEQYF.

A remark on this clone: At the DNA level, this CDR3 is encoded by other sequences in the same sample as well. CDR3 loop: CASSLYNEQFF. CDR3 sequence (DNA): TGTGCCAGCAGCCTCTACAATGAGCAGTTCTTC. This chain connects TRBV5-6 to TRBJ2-1; D unclear. V was trimmed by 4 bases and J by 3 bases, leaving 2 bases between them. Looked up from germline, CDR1 is SGHDT and CDR2 is YYEEEE. The CDR3 sequence is 11 residues long.

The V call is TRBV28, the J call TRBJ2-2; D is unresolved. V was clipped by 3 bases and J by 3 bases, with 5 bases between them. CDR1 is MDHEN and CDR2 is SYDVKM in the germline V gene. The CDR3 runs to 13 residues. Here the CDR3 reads CASSFEYTGELFF. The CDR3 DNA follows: TGTGCCAGCAGTTTTGAGTACACCGGGGAGCTGTTTTTT.

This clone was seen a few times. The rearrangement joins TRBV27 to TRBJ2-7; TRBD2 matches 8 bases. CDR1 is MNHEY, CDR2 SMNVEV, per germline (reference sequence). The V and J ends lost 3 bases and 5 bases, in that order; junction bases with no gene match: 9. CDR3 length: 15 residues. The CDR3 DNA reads TGTGCCAGCAGTTTCTGGAGCGGGAGAAGAGACGAGCAGTACTTC. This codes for CASSFWSGRRDEQYF.

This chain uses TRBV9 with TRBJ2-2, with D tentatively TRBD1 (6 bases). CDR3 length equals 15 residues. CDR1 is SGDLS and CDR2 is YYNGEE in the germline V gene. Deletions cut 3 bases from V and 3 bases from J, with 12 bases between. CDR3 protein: CASSAPGQYTGELFF. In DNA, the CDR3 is TGTGCCAGCAGCGCACCGGGACAATACACCGGGGAGCTGTTTTTT.

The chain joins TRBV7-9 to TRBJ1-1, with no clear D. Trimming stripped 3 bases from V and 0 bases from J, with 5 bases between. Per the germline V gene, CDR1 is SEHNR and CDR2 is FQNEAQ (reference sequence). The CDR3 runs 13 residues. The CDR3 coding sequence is TGTGCCAGCAGCTTCGGATTGAACACTGAAGCTTTCTTT. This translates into CASSFGLNTEAFF.

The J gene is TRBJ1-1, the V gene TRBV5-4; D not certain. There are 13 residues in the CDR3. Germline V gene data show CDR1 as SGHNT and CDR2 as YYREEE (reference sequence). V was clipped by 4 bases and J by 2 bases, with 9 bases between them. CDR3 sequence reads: CASSGTRNTEAFF. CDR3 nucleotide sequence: TGTGCCAGCAGCGGTACAAGAAACACTGAAGCTTTCTTT.

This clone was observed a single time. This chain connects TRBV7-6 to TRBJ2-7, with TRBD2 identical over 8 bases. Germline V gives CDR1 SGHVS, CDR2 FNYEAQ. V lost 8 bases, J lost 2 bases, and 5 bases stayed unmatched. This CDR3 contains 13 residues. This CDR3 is CASGNGRAYEQYF. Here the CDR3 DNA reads TGTGCCAGCGGCAACGGGAGGGCCTACGAGCAGTACTTC. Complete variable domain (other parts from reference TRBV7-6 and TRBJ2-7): GAGVSQSPRYKVTKRGQDVALRCDPISGHVSLYWYRQALGQGPEFLTYFNYEAQQDKSGLPNDRFSAERPEGSISTLTIQRTEQRDSAMYRCASGNGRAYEQYFGPGTRLTVT.

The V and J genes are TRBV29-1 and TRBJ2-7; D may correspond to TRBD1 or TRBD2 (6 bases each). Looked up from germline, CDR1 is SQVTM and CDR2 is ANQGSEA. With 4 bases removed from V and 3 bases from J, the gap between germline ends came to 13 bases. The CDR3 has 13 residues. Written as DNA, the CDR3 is TGCAGCGTTGTAGGGGGGTCTCACTACGAGCAGTACTTC. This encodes CSVVGGSHYEQYF.

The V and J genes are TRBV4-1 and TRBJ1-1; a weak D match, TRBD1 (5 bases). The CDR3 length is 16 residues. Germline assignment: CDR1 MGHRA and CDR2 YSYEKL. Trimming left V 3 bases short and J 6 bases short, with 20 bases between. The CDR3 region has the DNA TGCGCCAGCAGCCAGGGCACTATGGGGCTATCCCCTGAAGCTTTCTTT. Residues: CASSQGTMGLSPEAFF.

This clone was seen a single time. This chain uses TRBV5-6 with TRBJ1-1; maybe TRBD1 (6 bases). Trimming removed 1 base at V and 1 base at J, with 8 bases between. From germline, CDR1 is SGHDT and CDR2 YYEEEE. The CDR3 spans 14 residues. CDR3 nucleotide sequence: TGTGCCAGCAGCTTGCCAGGGGAGAACACTGAAGCTTTCTTT. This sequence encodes CASSLPGENTEAFF.

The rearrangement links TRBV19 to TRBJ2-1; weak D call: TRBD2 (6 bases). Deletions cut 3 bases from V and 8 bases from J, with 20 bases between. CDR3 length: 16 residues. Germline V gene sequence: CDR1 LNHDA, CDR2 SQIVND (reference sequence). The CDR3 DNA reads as TGTGCCAGTAGTATCCCTGCGGGACCTGACGCCGATGAGCAGTTCTTC. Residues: CASSIPAGPDADEQFF. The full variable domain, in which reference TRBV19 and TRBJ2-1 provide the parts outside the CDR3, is DGGITQSPKYLFRKEGQNVTLSCEQNLNHDAMYWYRQDPGQGLRLIYYSQIVNDFQKGDIAEGYSVSREKKESFPLTVTSAQKNPTAFYLCASSIPAGPDADEQFFGPGTRLTVL.

The CDR3 nucleotides are TGCGCCAGCAGCCAAGGTGCCGGGACAGGACTTAGCGAGCAGTACTTC. It is translated as CASSQGAGTGLSEQYF. The gene calls are TRBV4-3 and TRBJ2-7; 8 nucleotides line up with TRBD1. The CDR3 sequence is 16 residues long. After removal of 1 base from V and 6 bases from J, the junction contained 11 bases not matched to a gene. Germline V gene lookup returns CDR1 LGHNA and CDR2 YSLEER.

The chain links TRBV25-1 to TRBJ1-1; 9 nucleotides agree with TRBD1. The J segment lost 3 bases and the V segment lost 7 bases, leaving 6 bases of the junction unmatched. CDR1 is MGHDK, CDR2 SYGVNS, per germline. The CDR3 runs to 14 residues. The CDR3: CASTATGGYTEAFF. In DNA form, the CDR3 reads TGTGCCAGCACCGCAACAGGGGGCTACACTGAAGCTTTCTTT.

The CDR3 coding sequence is TGTGCCAGCAGTTTGGGCCCTTACTATGGCTACACCTTC. This codes for CASSLGPYYGYTF. This sequence joins TRBV27 and TRBJ1-2; the D is unclear. V lost 3 bases, J lost 3 bases, and 8 bases lay in between. This CDR3 comprises 13 residues. The germline V gene encodes CDR1 MNHEY and CDR2 SMNVEV (reference sequence).

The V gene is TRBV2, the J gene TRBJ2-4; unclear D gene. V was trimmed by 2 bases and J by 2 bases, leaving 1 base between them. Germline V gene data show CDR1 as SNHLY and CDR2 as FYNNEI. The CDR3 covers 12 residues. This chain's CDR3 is CASSEPKNIQYF. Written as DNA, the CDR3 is TGTGCCAGCAGTGAACCCAAAAACATTCAGTACTTC. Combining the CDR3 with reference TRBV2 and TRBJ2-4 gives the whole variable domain EPEVTQTPSHQVTQMGQEVILRCVPISNHLYFYWYRQILGQKVEFLVSFYNNEISEKSEIFDDQFSVERPDGSNFTLKIRSTKLEDSAMYFCASSEPKNIQYFGAGTRLSVL.

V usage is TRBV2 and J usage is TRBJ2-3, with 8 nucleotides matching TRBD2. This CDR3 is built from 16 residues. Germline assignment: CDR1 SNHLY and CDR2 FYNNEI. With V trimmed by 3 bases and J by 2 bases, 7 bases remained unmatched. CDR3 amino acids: CASSDSLAGTTDTQYF. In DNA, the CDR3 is TGTGCCAGCAGTGATTCGCTAGCGGGCACCACAGATACGCAGTATTTT.

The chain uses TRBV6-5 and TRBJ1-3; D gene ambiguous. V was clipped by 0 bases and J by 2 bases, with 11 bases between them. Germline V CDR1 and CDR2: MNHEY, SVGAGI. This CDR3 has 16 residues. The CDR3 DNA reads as TGTGCCAGCAGTTACTCGCCGGGAGTAACTGGAAACACCATATATTTT. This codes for CASSYSPGVTGNTIYF.

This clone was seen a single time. This chain's CDR3 is CASSPRDRADSPLHF. In DNA, the CDR3 is TGCGCCAGCAGCCCAAGGGACAGGGCGGATTCACCCCTCCACTTT. The chain is built from TRBV4-1 and TRBJ1-6; 9 nucleotides agree with TRBD1. CDR3 size: 15 residues. V lost 4 bases, J lost 8 bases, and 6 bases stayed unmatched. The germline gives CDR1 MGHRA, CDR2 YSYEKL.

The CDR3 is CASSVSSGSSYNEQFF. In DNA, the CDR3 is TGTGCCAGCAGCGTCTCTAGCGGGAGCTCCTACAATGAGCAGTTCTTC. J is TRBJ2-1 and V is TRBV9, with 10 bases fitting TRBD2. Germline V gene lookup returns CDR1 SGDLS and CDR2 YYNGEE. CDR3 size: 16 residues. V was clipped by 2 bases and J by 0 bases; unmatched bases: 2.